The 3 T cell receptor beta chains below come from one sample, sequenced in a study of blood T cell repertoires in COVID-19 (dated by TCRdb to about 2020). Library prep was done by the immunoSEQ multiplex PCR assay. Entries here come from immuneACCESS through TCRdb and include only in-frame sequences with V and J called. Some clones fail to appear in such tables; in the studies checked, an unresolved V gene covers under half of the shortfall, and the cause of the remainder is unknown. Counted in this sample were approximately 160,000 clones; 70% to 90% of them appeared once. The top ten clonotypes cover around 4.3% of the sample. Source material: PBMCs or T cells enriched from blood (not recorded which). Receptors originate from a woman between 50 and 59 years old who had recovered from COVID-19.

The rearrangement links TRBV19 to TRBJ1-5, with 7 bases lining up with TRBD1. The CDR3 spans 14 residues. After removal of 6 bases from V and 2 bases from J, the junction contained 4 bases not matched to a gene. Germline CDR1 LNHDA, CDR2 SQIVND (reference sequence). CDR3 sequence: CASRWTGRNQPQHF. CDR3 DNA: TGTGCCAGTAGATGGACAGGCCGCAATCAGCCCCAGCATTTT.

The chain employs TRBV6-2 or TRBV6-3 and TRBJ2-7, with D maybe TRBD1 (6 bases). This CDR3 is 14 amino acids long. Deletions cut 4 bases from V and 4 bases from J, with 14 bases between. The V gene's germline CDR1 is MNHEY and CDR2 SVGEGT. The CDR3 region has the DNA TGTGCCAGCAGTTCTTATGGACAGATTTACGAGCAGTACGTC. This translates into CASSSYGQIYEQYV.

This clone has only one observation. This chain joins TRBV2 and TRBJ1-3; D unresolved. V dropped 5 bases and J dropped 4 bases, with 15 bases sitting between them. CDR3 length: 15 amino acids. Germline CDR1 and CDR2: SNHLY and FYNNEI. The CDR3 DNA is TGTGCCAGCAGTCTTGAGGGCCGGGCAGGAAACACCATATATTTT. It yields the protein CASSLEGRAGNTIYF.